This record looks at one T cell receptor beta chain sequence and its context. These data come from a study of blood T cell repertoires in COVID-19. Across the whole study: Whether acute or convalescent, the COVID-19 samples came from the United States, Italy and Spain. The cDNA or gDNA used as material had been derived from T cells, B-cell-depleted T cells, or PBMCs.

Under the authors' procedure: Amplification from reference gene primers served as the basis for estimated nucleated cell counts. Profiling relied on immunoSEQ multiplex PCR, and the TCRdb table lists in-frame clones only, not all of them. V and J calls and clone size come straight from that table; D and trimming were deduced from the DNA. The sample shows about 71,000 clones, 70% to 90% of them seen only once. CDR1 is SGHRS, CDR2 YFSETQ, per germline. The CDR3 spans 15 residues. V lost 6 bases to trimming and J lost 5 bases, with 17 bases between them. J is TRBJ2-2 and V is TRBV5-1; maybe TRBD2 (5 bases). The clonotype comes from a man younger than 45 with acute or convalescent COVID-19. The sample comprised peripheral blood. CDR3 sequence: CASTPFGTGTGELFF. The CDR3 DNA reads TGCGCCAGCACCCCGTTTGGCACGGGGACCGGGGAGCTGTTTTTT.